This TCR beta chain was observed in a study of blood T cells in healthy people across ages. Germline V gives CDR1 MNHNS, CDR2 SASEGT. The CDR3 is 13 amino acids. A second PCR of 7 to 11 cycles used a sample-barcoded 5' primer and a J-beta primer mix. TCRdb used MiXCR to reprocess the 5' RACE reads, holding one entry per CDR3 protein. This sample has some 1,000,000 distinct CDR3 sequences, with under 30% found just once. As regards this clonotype: At one boundary the junction diverges from the germline segment, which might be a read error.

These data also featured in a second study, about T cells of mothers and their children. That source reports: The donors comprised about 6 children and their three healthy Caucasian mothers. An overlap that was slightly higher, though non-significant, was seen in related mother-child pairs versus unrelated pairs.

The chain couples TRBV6-1 to TRBJ2-1; 8 nucleotides align to TRBD2. The sequenced material came from blood. This receptor was identified in a girl aged 2-10 years in good health. CDR3 DNA sequence: TGTGCCAGCAGTGAACTGGGGACTAGGTGGGTTGGCTTC. Its protein product is CASSELGTRWVGF.